This T cell receptor beta chain was found in a study of T cell responses to AZD1222 COVID-19 vaccine. Profiled with immunoSEQ multiplex PCR; TCRdb holds only in-frame clones, not every one. The repertoire holds about 35,000 clones, with 70% to 90% as singletons. Trimming left V 6 bases short and J 2 bases short, with 14 bases between. Germline CDR1 MDHEN, CDR2 SYDVKM. The CDR3 is 14 amino acids. Study results and caveats: Females outnumbered males among donors, who were mostly white British; clonal diversity was possibly underestimated. Repertoires in all cases were sampled only once the peak T cell response had passed. Receipt of two AZD1222 doses was followed by a rise in Spike-specific TCR breadth and depth.

This clone has only a few counts. Its cognate antigen is unknown. The genes are TRBV28 and TRBJ2-7; no definite D call. The sequencing here drew on peripheral blood, taken on day 0 of AZD1222 vaccination. The TCR comes from an adult in good health. The CDR3 DNA is TGTGCCAGCAGCCTTTCTGGCCCAACCTACGAGCAGTACTTC. This encodes CASSLSGPTYEQYF.